This T cell receptor beta chain was identified in a study of blood T cell repertoires in COVID-19 (dated by TCRdb to the early 2020s). Describing the broader study: Samples covering the acute and convalescent phases of COVID-19 were provided by collaborators in the United States, Italy and Spain. The material from the prospective study consisted of cDNA or gDNA derived from T cells, B-cell-depleted T cells, or PBMCs. Deeply sampled blood TCRbeta repertoires from subjects exposed to, actively infected with, or recovered from COVID-19 were included in the dataset. The repertoires were released in a freely available public database meant as a resource for research on the immune response to SARS-CoV-2. Samples came from the ongoing ImmuneRACE study (first 160 participants) plus 1,254 subjects from 6 global collaborators. Sample metadata almost always included a de-identified subject ID, COVID-19 status, age in years and sex. Where HLA class I and class II types were available, the types were taken from metadata supplied by the sample provider, not from assay-based typing. Study-wide conclusions, independent of this receptor: How much clinical and demographic metadata was included differed by source and by participant, and the metadata was provided uncurated.

CDR3 length: 14 amino acids, cysteine to phenylalanine. Solely the CDR3 DNA is kept, with 42 bases framed from the first base. Compared with germline, V lacks 8 bases and J lacks 4 bases; bases without a gene match: 7. The germline V gene provides CDR1 MNHEY and CDR2 SVGAGI. Regarding this clone: It lacks a known antigen. There are no base qualities to consult, and no much larger clone falls within one base.

TCRbeta CDR3 regions were amplified from genomic DNA by means of the immunoSEQ Assay, a bias-controlled multiplex PCR. In the source study's methods: Nucleated cell counts per sample were estimated from amplification of reference gene primers within the assay. To quantify the absolute abundance of each unique TCRbeta CDR3 rearrangement, sequence reads were collapsed and filtered. For each sample, productive Simpson clonality was calculated as the square root of Simpson's diversity index over productive rearrangements. Drawn from immuneACCESS, this table holds only the in-frame rearrangements with V and J called that TCRdb kept. Clones are partly lost; checked studies trace under half to an unresolved V gene and leave the rest unexplained. V and J calls and clone size are given by that table; D and trimming were obtained from the DNA. Counted in this sample were 200,000 to 250,000 clones; about 89% of them appeared once. About 6.3% of the sample rests with the top ten.

Another Seattle source contributed samples from volunteer blood donors who had recovered from COVID-19. Collaborating institutions collected whole blood in K2EDTA tubes following their own protocols. For TCRbeta analysis, collaborator samples were shipped as frozen whole blood, as isolated PBMCs, or as DNA extracted from either sample type. The sample consisted of peripheral blood. This TCR derives from a man aged 55 to 70 who had recovered from COVID-19. The sequence is built from TRBV6-5 and TRBJ1-2; 10 middle bases align to TRBD1. The CDR3 protein: CASGSGTGVYGYTF. The DNA sequence reads TGTGCCAGCGGCTCCGGGACAGGGGTCTATGGCTACACCTTC.